These T cell receptor beta chains were read from a single sample in a study of blood T cell repertoires in COVID-19. The protocol was immunoSEQ multiplex PCR, while the TCRdb copy is restricted to in-frame clones and leaves out a portion. The sample has 200,000 to 250,000 clones, roughly 85% seen once. What was sequenced was peripheral blood. The receptor source for this set is a man between 25 and 39 years old who had recovered from COVID-19. The CDR3 runs from the conserved cysteine through the conserved F or W. A D gene is named only where the DNA matches it firmly. Clone size, where shown, is once, few, many, or a class for clones that have expanded.

D gene	V gene	J gene	clone size	CDR3 protein	CDR3 DNA
TRBD2	TRBV9	TRBJ2-2	.	CASSTGGGSTGELFF	TGTGCCAGCAGCACGGGCGGGGGGTCAACCGGGGAGCTGTTTTTT
.	TRBV5-1	TRBJ2-7	once	CASSFGERASREQYF	TGCGCCAGCAGCTTCGGGGAGCGGGCTTCTCGTGAGCAGTACTTC
.	TRBV5-1	TRBJ1-2	.	CASSLGQNLANYGYTF	TGCGCCAGCAGCTTGGGACAGAACCTAGCTAACTATGGCTACACCTTC
.	TRBV6-4	TRBJ1-1	.	CASSEESRGRAFF	TGTGCCAGCAGTGAAGAAAGCAGGGGTAGAGCTTTCTTT
TRBD1	TRBV11-2	TRBJ2-2	few	CASSLDPGTGFTGELFF	TGTGCCAGCAGCTTAGACCCCGGGACAGGATTCACCGGGGAGCTGTTTTTT
TRBD1	TRBV5-1	TRBJ1-4	.	CASSLGGLTGGMEKLFF	TGCGCCAGCAGCCTAGGGGGACTCACAGGGGGCATGGAAAAACTGTTTTTT
.	TRBV27	TRBJ2-7	.	CASSWGRGGLGYEQYF	TGTGCCAGCAGTTGGGGGCGAGGGGGATTGGGCTACGAGCAGTACTTC
TRBD2	TRBV4-1	TRBJ2-3	once	CASSYASGGTDTQYF	TGCGCCAGCAGTTATGCTAGCGGGGGCACAGATACGCAGTATTTT
.	TRBV20-1	TRBJ2-3	.	CSASFGVAVGTDTQYF	TGCAGTGCTAGTTTCGGGGTGGCGGTTGGCACAGATACGCAGTATTTT
TRBD1	TRBV12-3/TRBV12-4	TRBJ2-7	.	CASRVTGIYEQYF	TGTGCCAGCAGGGTGACAGGGATATACGAGCAGTACTTC
.	TRBV7-6	TRBJ1-5	.	CASSSTGPNQPQHF	TGTGCCAGCAGCTCTACAGGGCCCAATCAGCCCCAGCATTTT
TRBD2	TRBV7-9	TRBJ2-7	.	CASSALEAAGGYSSYEQYF	TGTGCCAGCAGCGCCCTCGAGGCTGCGGGGGGCTATAGCTCCTACGAGCAGTACTTC
TRBD1	TRBV28	TRBJ1-2	.	CASSPPWTGGYGYTF	TGTGCCAGCAGTCCCCCTTGGACAGGGGGGTATGGCTACACCTTC
TRBD1	TRBV2	TRBJ1-3	.	CATQETGTGDTIYF	TGTGCCACCCAAGAGACCGGGACAGGGGACACCATATATTTT
TRBD1	TRBV27	TRBJ1-6	.	CASSSLWDRAIYNSPLHF	TGTGCCAGCAGTTCGCTCTGGGACAGGGCAATCTATAATTCACCCCTCCACTTT
TRBD1	TRBV19	TRBJ1-2	.	CASSMGTELYGYTF	TGTGCCAGTAGTATGGGGACAGAGCTCTATGGCTACACCTTC
TRBD1	TRBV10-1	TRBJ2-1	.	CASSDFGTGVREQFF	TGCGCCAGCAGTGACTTTGGGACAGGGGTTCGGGAGCAGTTCTTC
.	TRBV24-1	TRBJ1-2	.	CATSDPIGDDYGYTF	TGTGCCACCAGTGACCCTATAGGGGATGACTATGGCTACACCTTC
TRBD1	TRBV6-5	TRBJ1-5	.	CASSLGQETDQPQHF	TGTGCCAGCAGCCTAGGACAGGAGACGGATCAGCCCCAGCATTTT
.	TRBV11-3	TRBJ2-1	.	CASSLGQDTSNEQFF	TGTGCCAGCAGCTTAGGACAAGATACATCCAATGAGCAGTTCTTC
.	TRBV6-5	TRBJ2-7	.	CASGMGGGDEQYF	TGTGCCAGCGGGATGGGTGGAGGGGACGAGCAGTACTTC
.	TRBV5-1	TRBJ2-7	.	CASSLASRVGEQYF	TGCGCCAGCAGCTTGGCATCGAGGGTGGGCGAGCAGTACTTC
TRBD1	TRBV6-5	TRBJ2-1	.	CAGTQGSSYNEQFF	TGTGCCGGGACACAGGGGAGCTCCTACAATGAGCAGTTCTTC
TRBD2	TRBV3-1/TRBV3-2	TRBJ2-3	.	CASSQEISRGGPTDTQYF	TGTGCCAGCAGCCAAGAGATAAGTCGGGGGGGTCCCACAGATACGCAGTATTTT
TRBD2	TRBV19	TRBJ2-3	.	CASSPQTSGGPLSTDTQYF	TGTGCCAGTAGTCCCCAAACTAGCGGGGGGCCCCTTAGCACAGATACGCAGTATTTT
.	TRBV5-1	TRBJ1-4	.	CASSSYLGAPGEKLFF	TGCGCCAGCAGCTCATATCTGGGGGCTCCTGGTGAAAAACTGTTTTTT
.	TRBV12-5	TRBJ2-7	.	CASGRYRDEQYF	TGTGCTAGTGGCCGCTACAGGGACGAGCAGTACTTC
.	TRBV4-3	TRBJ2-7	.	CASSQEWRDRYEQYF	TGCGCCAGCAGCCAAGAATGGCGGGATCGCTACGAGCAGTACTTC
TRBD2	TRBV9	TRBJ2-5	.	CASSGLAGGDGETQYF	TGTGCCAGCAGCGGTCTAGCGGGGGGCGACGGAGAGACCCAGTACTTC
.	TRBV7-2	TRBJ2-1	.	CASSLVIGGGFNEQFF	TGTGCCAGCAGCTTAGTTATAGGGGGTGGTTTCAATGAGCAGTTCTTC
.	TRBV10-3	TRBJ2-7	.	CAISGDSSYEQYF	TGTGCCATCAGTGGCGACAGCTCCTACGAGCAGTACTTC
.	TRBV3-1/TRBV3-2	TRBJ2-7	.	CASSQGQGVPYEQYF	TGTGCCAGCAGCCAAGGCCAGGGTGTCCCCTACGAGCAGTACTTC
.	TRBV19	TRBJ1-2	.	CASSIDRESANYGYTF	TGTGCCAGTAGTATAGATCGTGAGAGCGCAAACTATGGCTACACCTTC
TRBD1	TRBV19	TRBJ1-1	.	CASRWGQDAEAFF	TGTGCCAGTAGATGGGGACAGGACGCTGAAGCTTTCTTT
.	TRBV4-1	TRBJ2-1	.	CASSQDRLGGARNEQFF	TGCGCCAGCAGCCAAGATAGGTTAGGGGGGGCCAGAAATGAGCAGTTCTTC
.	TRBV20-1	TRBJ2-7	.	CSARDRDEQYF	TGCAGTGCTAGAGACAGGGACGAGCAGTACTTC
.	TRBV2	TRBJ1-6	.	CANSGVRNSPLHF	TGTGCCAACTCAGGGGTGCGTAATTCACCCCTCCACTTT
.	TRBV5-1	TRBJ2-3	.	CASSFFSTDTQYF	TGCGCCAGCAGCTTTTTCTCGACAGATACGCAGTATTTT
.	TRBV10-3	TRBJ1-2	.	CAIRPGSNYGYTF	TGTGCCATCAGACCGGGATCCAACTATGGCTACACCTTC
TRBD1	TRBV5-1	TRBJ1-4	.	CASSSRDRDEKLFF	TGCGCCAGCAGCTCCCGGGACAGGGACGAAAAACTGTTTTTT
.	TRBV6-1	TRBJ1-6	few	CASSETSSYNSPLHF	TGTGCCAGCAGTGAGACAAGCTCCTATAATTCACCCCTCCACTTT
.	TRBV7-8	TRBJ2-1	.	CASSSPDLLRDNEQFF	TGTGCCAGCAGCTCCCCGGACTTGTTGAGGGACAATGAGCAGTTCTTC
TRBD1	TRBV27	TRBJ1-6	few	CASSLDPRQGSPLHF	TGTGCCAGCAGTTTAGACCCGCGACAGGGGTCACCCCTCCACTTT